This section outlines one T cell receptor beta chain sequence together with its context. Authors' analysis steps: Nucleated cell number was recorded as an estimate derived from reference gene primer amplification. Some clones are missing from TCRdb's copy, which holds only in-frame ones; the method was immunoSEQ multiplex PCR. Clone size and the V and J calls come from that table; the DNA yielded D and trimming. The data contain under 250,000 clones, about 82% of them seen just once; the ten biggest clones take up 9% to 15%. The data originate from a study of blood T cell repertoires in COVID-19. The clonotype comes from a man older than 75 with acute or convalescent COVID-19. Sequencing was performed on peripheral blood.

CDR3 residues: CASSIPLDTGELFF. For the CDR3, the DNA is TGTGCCAGTAGTATTCCTCTAGACACCGGGGAGCTGTTTTTT. The chain is built from TRBV19 and TRBJ2-2; D is undetermined. The CDR3 length is 14 residues. V lost 3 bases, J lost 3 bases, and 8 bases lay in between. Per germline, CDR1 LNHDA and CDR2 SQIVND (reference sequence).